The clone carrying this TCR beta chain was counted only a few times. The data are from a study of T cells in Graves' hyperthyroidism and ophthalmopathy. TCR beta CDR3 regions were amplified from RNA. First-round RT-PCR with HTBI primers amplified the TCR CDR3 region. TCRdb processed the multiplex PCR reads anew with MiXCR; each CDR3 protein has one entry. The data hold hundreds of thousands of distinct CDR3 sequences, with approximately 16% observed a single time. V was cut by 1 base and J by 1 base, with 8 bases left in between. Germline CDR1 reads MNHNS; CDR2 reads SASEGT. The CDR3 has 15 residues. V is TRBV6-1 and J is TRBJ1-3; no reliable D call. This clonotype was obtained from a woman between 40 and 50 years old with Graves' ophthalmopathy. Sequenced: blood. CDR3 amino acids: CASSEVFESGNTIYF. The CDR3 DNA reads TGTGCCAGCAGTGAAGTGTTCGAATCTGGAAACACCATATATTTT.